Here is one TCR beta chain with its context. Antigen: not known. Produced via immunoSEQ multiplex PCR; TCRdb's table is partial and in-frame only. Among roughly 35,000 clones listed, just over 90% were seen once. This sample stems from a study of T cells in tuberculosis. Study overall: Sequenced TCRs come from CD1B-GMM tetramer-binding T cells. Findings and limits, study-wide: Shorter CDR3-alpha in active tuberculosis partly drove smaller distances. Active tuberculosis alpha repertoires lay closer to GMM-specific TCRs than controls'. Active tuberculosis cases were adults; controls were adolescents.

This CDR3 has 12 amino acids. Germline V gene lookup returns CDR1 MDHEN and CDR2 SYDVKM. V was pared by 6 bases and J by 12 bases, with 15 bases between. The TCR sequence derives from a donor aged 5-35 years with latent tuberculosis or without tuberculosis infection. V is TRBV28 and J is TRBJ2-1; the D is unclear. Sequences were obtained from PBMCs. The CDR3 spells CASSISAWRQFF. CDR3 DNA: TGTGCCAGCAGCATTTCAGCCTGGAGGCAGTTCTTC.